The sequence of this T cell receptor (beta chain) was determined in a study of OX40 agonist ivuxolimab in advanced cancers. Study results and caveats: The study did not work out the antigen specificity of the expanded peripheral T cells. At 0.1 to 3.0 mg/kg, CD4+ and CD8+ blood T cells expanded clonally by week 6.

Worth noting for this clone: The antigen remains undetermined.

Method: immunoSEQ multiplex PCR; TCRdb's copy keeps in-frame clones and lacks some. This table holds about 85,000 clones, 86% found once. Here the sequenced sample was CD4+ or CD8+ T cells sorted from blood, taken in a trial of the OX40 agonist ivuxolimab. This TCR came from an adult with an advanced solid tumor such as melanoma, head and neck, liver or kidney cancer.

The CDR3 loop is CASSPGTGYSYGYTF. CDR3 sequence (DNA): TGTGCCAGCAGTCCCGGGACAGGCTATTCCTATGGCTACACCTTC. This chain connects TRBV7-9 to TRBJ1-2; TRBD1 agrees at 8 bases. Germline loops: CDR1 SEHNR, CDR2 FQNEAQ (reference sequence). Trimming cost V 6 bases and J 4 bases; bases outside gene matches: 10. The length of the CDR3 is 15 residues.